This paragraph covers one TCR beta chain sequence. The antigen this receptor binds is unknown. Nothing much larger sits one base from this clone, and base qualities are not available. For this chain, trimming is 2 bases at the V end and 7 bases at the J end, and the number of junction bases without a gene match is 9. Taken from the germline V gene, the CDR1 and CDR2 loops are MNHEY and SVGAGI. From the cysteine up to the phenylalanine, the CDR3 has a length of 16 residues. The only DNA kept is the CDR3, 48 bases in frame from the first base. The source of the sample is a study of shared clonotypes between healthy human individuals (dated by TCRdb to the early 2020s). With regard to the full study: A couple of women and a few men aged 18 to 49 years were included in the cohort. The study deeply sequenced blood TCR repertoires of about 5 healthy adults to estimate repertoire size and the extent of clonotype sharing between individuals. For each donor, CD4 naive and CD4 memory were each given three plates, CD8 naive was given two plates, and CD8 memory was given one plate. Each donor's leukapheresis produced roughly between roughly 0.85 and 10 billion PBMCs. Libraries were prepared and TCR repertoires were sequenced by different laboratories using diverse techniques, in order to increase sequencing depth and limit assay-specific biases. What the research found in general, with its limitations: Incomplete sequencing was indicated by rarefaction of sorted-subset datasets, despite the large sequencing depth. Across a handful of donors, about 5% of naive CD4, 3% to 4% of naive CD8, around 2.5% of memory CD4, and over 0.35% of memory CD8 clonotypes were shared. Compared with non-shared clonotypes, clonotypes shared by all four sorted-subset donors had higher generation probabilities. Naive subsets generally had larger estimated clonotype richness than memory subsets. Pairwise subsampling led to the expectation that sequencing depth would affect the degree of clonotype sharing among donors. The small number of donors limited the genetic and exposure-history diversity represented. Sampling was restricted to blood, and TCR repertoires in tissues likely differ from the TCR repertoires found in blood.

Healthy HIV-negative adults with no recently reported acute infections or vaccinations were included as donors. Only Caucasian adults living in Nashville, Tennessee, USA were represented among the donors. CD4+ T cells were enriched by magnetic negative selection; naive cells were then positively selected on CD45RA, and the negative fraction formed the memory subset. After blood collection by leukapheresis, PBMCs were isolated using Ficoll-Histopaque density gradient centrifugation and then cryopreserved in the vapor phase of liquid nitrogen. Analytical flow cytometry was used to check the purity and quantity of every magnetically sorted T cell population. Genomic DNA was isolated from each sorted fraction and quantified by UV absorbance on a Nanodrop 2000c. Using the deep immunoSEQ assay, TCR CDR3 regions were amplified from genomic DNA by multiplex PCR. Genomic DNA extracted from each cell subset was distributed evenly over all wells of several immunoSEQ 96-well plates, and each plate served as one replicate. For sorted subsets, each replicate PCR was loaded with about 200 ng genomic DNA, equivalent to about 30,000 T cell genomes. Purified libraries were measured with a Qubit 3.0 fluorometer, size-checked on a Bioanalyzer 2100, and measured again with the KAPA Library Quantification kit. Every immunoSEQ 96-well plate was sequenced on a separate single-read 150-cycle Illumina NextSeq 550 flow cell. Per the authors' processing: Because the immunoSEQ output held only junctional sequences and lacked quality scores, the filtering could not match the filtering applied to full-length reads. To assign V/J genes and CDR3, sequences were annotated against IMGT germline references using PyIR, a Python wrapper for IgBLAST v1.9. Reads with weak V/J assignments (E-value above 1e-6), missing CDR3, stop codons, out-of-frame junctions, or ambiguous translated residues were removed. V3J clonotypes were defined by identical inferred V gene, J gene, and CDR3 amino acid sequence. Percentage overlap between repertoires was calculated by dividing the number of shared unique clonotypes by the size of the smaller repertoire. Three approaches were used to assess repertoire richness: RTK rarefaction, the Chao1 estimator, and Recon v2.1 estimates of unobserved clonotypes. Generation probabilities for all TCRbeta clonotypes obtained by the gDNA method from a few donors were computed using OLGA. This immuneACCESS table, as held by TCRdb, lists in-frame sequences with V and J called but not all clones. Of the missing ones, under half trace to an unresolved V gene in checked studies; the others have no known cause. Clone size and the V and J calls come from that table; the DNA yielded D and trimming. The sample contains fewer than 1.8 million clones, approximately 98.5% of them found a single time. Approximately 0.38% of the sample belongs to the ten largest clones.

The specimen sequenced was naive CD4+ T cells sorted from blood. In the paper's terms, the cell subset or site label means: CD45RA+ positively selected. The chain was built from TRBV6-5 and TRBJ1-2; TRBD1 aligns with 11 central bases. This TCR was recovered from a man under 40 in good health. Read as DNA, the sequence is TGTGCCAGCAGTTACCGGTTTCCGGGACAGGGGGGTGGCTACACCTTC. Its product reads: CASSYRFPGQGGGYTF.